This record looks at one T cell receptor beta chain sequence and its context. What it recognizes is unknown. The source of the sample is a study of neoadjuvant nivolumab and ipilimumab in lung cancer. On the study more broadly: Nivolumab 3 mg/kg was given days 1, 15 and 29, plus ipilimumab 1 mg/kg day 1 in combination.

Measured with immunoSEQ multiplex PCR; TCRdb has only the in-frame clones, and not every one. This sample has around 7,500 clones, with less than 85% found just once. This CDR3 comprises 13 residues. The germline V gene encodes CDR1 SQVTM and CDR2 ANQGSEA. The V and J ends lost 5 bases and 3 bases, in that order; junction bases with no gene match: 6. Study-wide points: TCR receptors were sequenced in few samples. Higher pretherapy blood TCR richness went with higher resected-tumor richness. Resected tumors had greater TCR richness and clonality than uninvolved lung.

The rearrangement uses TRBV29-1 and TRBJ1-1, with 7 bases lining up with TRBD1. The sequence came from an adult with non-small cell lung cancer. Sequences were derived from tumor tissue, sampled after neoadjuvant nivolumab, alone or with ipilimumab, at or shortly before surgery. CDR3: CSVKTGWDTEAFF. The CDR3 bases are TGCAGCGTTAAGACAGGGTGGGACACTGAAGCTTTCTTT. The variable domain in full, completed from reference TRBV29-1 and TRBJ1-1, reads SAVISQKPSRDICQRGTSLTIQCQVDSQVTMMFWYRQQPGQSLTLIATANQGSEATYESGFVIDKFPISRPNLTFSTLTVSNMSPEDSSIYLCSVKTGWDTEAFFGQGTRLTVV.